The 18 T cell receptor beta chains reported below all come from one sample, sequenced in a study of blood T cells in healthy people across ages (dated by TCRdb to 2013 to 2016). Library preparation used 5' RACE. TCRdb records Illumina HiSeq 2500 as the sequencer. A second PCR of 7 to 11 cycles was performed with a sample-barcoded 5' primer and a J-beta primer mix. The public reads were reprocessed in TCRdb via fastp at Q25 and MiXCR, keeping in-frame beta chains. Records with the same CDR3 protein are collapsed into one entry carrying the most frequent genes and DNA. This sample holds 2 million or so distinct CDR3 sequences; about 50% were observed only once. About 2.1% of the sample belongs to the ten largest clones. Sequences were obtained from blood. These receptors were taken from a woman in her 40s in good health.

This sequence joins TRBV3-1 and TRBJ1-2; D is ambiguous. Between the trimmed V and J ends, which lost 3 bases and 4 bases, there was a span of 9 bases. The germline V gene encodes CDR1 LGHDT and CDR2 YNNKEL (reference sequence). The length of the CDR3 is 13 residues. For the CDR3, the DNA is TGTGCCAGCAGCCAGTTATCAGGCTATGGCTACACCTTC. Protein: CASSQLSGYGYTF. Combining the CDR3 with reference TRBV3-1 and TRBJ1-2 gives the whole variable domain DTAVSQTPKYLVTQMGNDKSIKCEQNLGHDTMYWYKQDSKKFLKIMFSYNNKELIINETVPNRFSPKSPDKAHLNLHINSLELGDSAVYFCASSQLSGYGYTFGSGTRLTVV.

The chain links TRBV20-1 to TRBJ1-4; D possibly corresponds to TRBD1 (5 bases). There are 15 residues in the CDR3. V gave up 0 bases and J gave up 7 bases, with 15 bases separating them. Germline assignment: CDR1 DFQATT and CDR2 SNEGSKA (reference sequence). The CDR3 DNA follows: TGCAGTGCTAGAGATAGGTCAGGGCTCGGTGAAAAACTGTTTTTT. Protein sequence: CSARDRSGLGEKLFF.

Details on this clonotype: One end of the junction is discordant with germline, which a read error may explain. The rearrangement uses TRBV4-3 and TRBJ2-7, with D perhaps being TRBD1 or TRBD2 (5 bases each). Germline-derived CDR1 and CDR2 are LGHNA and YSLEER. This CDR3 is built from 14 residues. The CDR3 nucleotides read TGCGCCAGCAGCGAGGGGCTTGGCTCCGACGAGCAGTACTTC. As protein: CASSEGLGSDEQYF.

The chain uses TRBV3-1 and TRBJ2-7, with D possibly matching TRBD2 (7 bases). The CDR3 runs to 13 residues. Deletions cut 4 bases from V and 5 bases from J, with 12 bases between. From germline, CDR1 is LGHDT and CDR2 YNNKEL (reference sequence). CDR3 region: CASSPGGWHEQYF. The CDR3 DNA reads as TGTGCCAGCAGCCCGGGGGGCTGGCACGAGCAGTACTTC.

This clonotype was found a few times. The gene calls are TRBV20-1 and TRBJ1-5; 10 nucleotides align to TRBD1. CDR1 and CDR2 from the germline V gene are DFQATT and SNEGSKA (reference sequence). This CDR3 is 12 amino acids long. V lost 6 bases and J lost 6; bases outside the gene matches: 2. Written as DNA, the CDR3 is TGCAGTGCCGGGGACAGGGGTCAGCCCCAGCATTTT. This sequence encodes CSAGDRGQPQHF.

V usage is TRBV28 and J usage is TRBJ2-6; the D gene is possibly TRBD1 (6 bases). Trimming shortened V by 4 bases and J by 2 bases, and 21 bases separated the two germline ends. The CDR3 totals 19 residues. Germline CDR1 is MDHEN and CDR2 is SYDVKM. DNA for the CDR3: TGTGCCAGCAGTTCATTCTTAGGGGGTATGATTGCTGGGGCCAACGTCCTGACTTTC. Its protein product is CASSSFLGGMIAGANVLTF.

This clonotype was counted only a few times. The V gene is TRBV20-1, the J gene TRBJ2-3, with a weak D call TRBD2 (6 bases). Germline CDR1 is DFQATT and CDR2 is SNEGSKA (reference sequence). Deletions cut 6 bases from V and 4 bases from J, with 17 bases between. The CDR3 is 14 residues long. The CDR3 protein is CSATALRLADTQYF. The DNA for the CDR3 is TGCAGTGCCACCGCTCTAAGACTAGCAGATACGCAGTATTTT.

The chain carries TRBV16 and TRBJ2-1; D gene uncertain. Germline V gene lookup returns CDR1 KGHSY and CDR2 FQNENV. Trimming took 0 bases from V and 6 from J, leaving 9 bases between them. The CDR3 is 14 residues long. The CDR3 protein is CASSQSPWVNEQFF. Written as DNA, the CDR3 is TGTGCCAGCAGCCAATCACCGTGGGTCAATGAGCAGTTCTTC.

The rearrangement uses TRBV5-1 and TRBJ2-5, with unresolved D. V was cut by 7 bases and J by 0 bases, with 10 bases left in between. Germline V CDR1 and CDR2: SGHRS, YFSETQ. The CDR3 length is 13 residues. The CDR3 DNA sequence: TGCGCCAGCGCACGGAACCACCAAGAGACCCAGTACTTC. It codes for CASARNHQETQYF.

Of note for this clonotype: An end of the junction does not agree with germline; a read error may underlie this. This sequence joins TRBV7-2 and TRBJ2-5, with D perhaps being TRBD1 or TRBD2 (5 bases each). The CDR3 runs 14 residues. CDR1 and CDR2 from the germline V gene are SGHTA and FQGNSA. The CDR3 DNA reads TGTGCCAGCAGCGAGGGGCTATTTGAAGAGGCCCAGTACTTC. Amino acids: CASSEGLFEEAQYF.

DNA of the CDR3: TGTGCTAGTGGTTTTAAACCCCCCGGAGGGCCGCATGAGACCCAGTACTTC. The encoded protein is CASGFKPPGGPHETQYF. This chain joins TRBV12-5 and TRBJ2-5; a possible D gene is TRBD2 (6 bases). Germline CDR1 is LGHNT and CDR2 is FRNRAP. V shed 3 bases and J shed 5 bases, with 22 bases lying between them. CDR3 length equals 17 residues.

Concerning this clonotype: Mismatch with germline at one junction end may stem from a read error. V is TRBV5-1 and J is TRBJ2-5; a possible D gene is TRBD2 (5 bases). This CDR3 contains 13 residues. CDR1 and CDR2 (germline): SGHRS, YFSETQ. The CDR3 spells CASSLAPRETQYF. The CDR3 DNA sequence: TGTGCCAGCAGCTTAGCGCCCAGGGAGACCCAGTACTTC.

The chain combines TRBV25-1 with TRBJ2-7; tentatively, D is TRBD1 or TRBD2 (5 bases each). V was trimmed by 10 bases and J by 2 bases, leaving 12 bases between them. Germline-derived CDR1 and CDR2 are MGHDK and SYGVNS. This CDR3 contains 12 residues. This chain's CDR3 is CAIHRRTYEQYF. The CDR3 nucleotides are TGTGCCATCCACAGGAGGACCTACGAGCAGTACTTC.

V usage is TRBV2 and J usage is TRBJ2-7; the match to TRBD2 covers 9 bases. CDR3 size: 15 residues. CDR1 and CDR2 from the germline V gene are SNHLY and FYNNEI. Unmatched junction bases numbered 6, after V lost 6 bases and J lost 0 bases. For the CDR3, the DNA is TGTGCCAGCAGGGTAGCGGGGGCCAACTCCTACGAGCAGTACTTC. Residues: CASRVAGANSYEQYF.

The chain recombines TRBV4-1 with TRBJ2-1, with TRBD2 matching over 13 bases. V lost 4 bases and J lost 6; bases outside the gene matches: 18. The CDR3 length is 20 residues. The germline CDR1 and CDR2 sequences are MGHRA and YSYEKL. This CDR3 reads CASSPIGLAGETKRSNEQFF. Written as DNA, the CDR3 is TGCGCCAGCAGCCCCATCGGACTAGCGGGGGAGACGAAACGAAGCAATGAGCAGTTCTTC.

This clonotype showed up many times. CDR3 DNA: TGTGCCAGCAGTTGGGACAGGGATAATTCACCCCTCCACTTT. It specifies CASSWDRDNSPLHF. The chain carries TRBV28 and TRBJ1-6; TRBD1 agrees at 9 bases. J was trimmed by 5 bases and V by 4 bases; bases with no gene match: 0. Germline values: CDR1 MDHEN, CDR2 SYDVKM. This CDR3 region has 14 residues.

The V gene is TRBV20-1, the J gene TRBJ1-6; a weak D match, TRBD1 (6 bases). The CDR3 has 17 residues. The germline V and J ends were trimmed by 0 bases and 8 bases, with 20 bases remaining between them. Germline values: CDR1 DFQATT, CDR2 SNEGSKA (reference sequence). The CDR3 DNA reads as TGCAGTGCTAGAGATGCCGGGACCTTAGAGGGGGATTCACCCCTCCACTTT. Protein: CSARDAGTLEGDSPLHF.

This clonotype was recorded only once. This sequence joins TRBV6-1 and TRBJ1-2, with 8 bases aligning to TRBD1. Germline trimming cut 6 bases from V and 5 bases from J; bases unmatched to any gene: 17. The CDR3 totals 17 residues. In germline, CDR1 is MNHNS, CDR2 SASEGT. The CDR3 loop is CASRRTGTGPHSYGYTF. The CDR3 DNA reads TGTGCCAGCAGACGCACCGGGACAGGCCCACACTCATATGGCTACACCTTC.